This T cell receptor beta chain was identified during a study of type 1 and type 2 diabetes patients. For the study at large: Participants included type 1 and type 2 diabetes patients plus nondiabetic controls.

V was shortened by 7 bases and J by 0 bases, with 9 bases between the two germline ends. Germline assignment: CDR1 WNHNN and CDR2 SYGVQD (reference sequence). The CDR3 length is 13 residues. Genomic DNA was the PCR template. Multiplex PCR with 30 forward and 13 reverse primers amplified the TCR beta CDR3. Via MiXCR, TCRdb re-called the multiplex PCR reads, giving one row per CDR3 protein. The profile shows about 290,000 distinct CDR3 sequences, 45% to 60% of them singletons. Other autoimmune diseases and infections within the past four weeks excluded donors. Ten milliliters of peripheral blood were collected from each participant.

Sequenced material: peripheral blood mononuclear cells (PBMCs). This TCR derives from a man younger than 35 with type 2 diabetes. V and J are TRBV10-1 and TRBJ1-1; D remains ambiguous. Here the CDR3 reads CASKTSMNTEAFF. In DNA, the CDR3 is TGCGCCAGCAAGACAAGCATGAACACTGAAGCTTTCTTT.